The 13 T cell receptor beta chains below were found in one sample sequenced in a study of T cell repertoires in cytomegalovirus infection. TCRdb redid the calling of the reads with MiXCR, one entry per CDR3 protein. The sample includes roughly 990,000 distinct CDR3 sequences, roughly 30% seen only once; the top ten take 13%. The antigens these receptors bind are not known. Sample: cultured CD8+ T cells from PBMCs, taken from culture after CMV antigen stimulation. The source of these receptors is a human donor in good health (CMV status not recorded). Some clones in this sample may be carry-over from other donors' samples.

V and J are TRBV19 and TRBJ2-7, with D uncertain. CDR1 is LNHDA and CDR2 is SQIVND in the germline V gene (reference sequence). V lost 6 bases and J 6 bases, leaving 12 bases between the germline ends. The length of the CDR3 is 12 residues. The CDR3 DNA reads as TGTGCCAGTAGAGGTCGGGCTGGCGAGCAGTACGTC. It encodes CASRGRAGEQYV.

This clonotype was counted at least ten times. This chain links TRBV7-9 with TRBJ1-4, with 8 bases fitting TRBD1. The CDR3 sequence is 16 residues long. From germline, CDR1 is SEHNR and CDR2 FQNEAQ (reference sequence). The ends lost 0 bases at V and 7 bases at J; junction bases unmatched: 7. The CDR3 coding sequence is TGTGCCAGCAGCTTAGCGCGATCCCAGGGGGCTGAAAAACTGTTTTTT. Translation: CASSLARSQGAEKLFF. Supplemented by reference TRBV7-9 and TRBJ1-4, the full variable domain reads DTGVSQNPRHKITKRGQNVTFRCDPISEHNRLYWYRQTLGQGPEFLTYFQNEAQLEKSRLLSDRFSAERPKGSFSTLEIQRTEQGDSAMYLCASSLARSQGAEKLFFGSGTQLSVL.

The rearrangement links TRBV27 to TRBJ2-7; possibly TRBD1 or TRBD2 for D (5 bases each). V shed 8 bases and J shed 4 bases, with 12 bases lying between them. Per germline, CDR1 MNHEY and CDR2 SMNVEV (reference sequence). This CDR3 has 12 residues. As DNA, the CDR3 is TGTGCCAGCTCGGGACCAGCGTACGAGCAGTACTTC. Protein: CASSGPAYEQYF.

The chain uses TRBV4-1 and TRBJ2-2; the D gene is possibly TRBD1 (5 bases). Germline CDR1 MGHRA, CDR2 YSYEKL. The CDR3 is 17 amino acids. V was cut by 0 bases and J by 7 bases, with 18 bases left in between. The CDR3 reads CASSQDVARVDDGELFF. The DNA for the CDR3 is TGCGCCAGCAGCCAAGATGTCGCCAGGGTGGACGACGGGGAGCTGTTTTTT.

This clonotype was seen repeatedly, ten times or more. CDR3 region: CASSLVGGPGTQYF. CDR3 nucleotides: TGTGCCAGCAGCTTAGTGGGAGGGCCGGGTACGCAGTATTTT. The rearrangement links TRBV7-9 to TRBJ2-3; 7 bases line up with TRBD2. The germline gives CDR1 SEHNR, CDR2 FQNEAQ (reference sequence). Trimming cost V 1 base and J 8 bases; bases outside gene matches: 6. This CDR3 contains 14 residues.

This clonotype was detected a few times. CDR3 sequence: CASRLGVSGSEKLFF. In nucleotides, the CDR3 is TGTGCCAGCAGGTTAGGGGTGTCTGGTAGTGAAAAACTGTTTTTT. The chain carries TRBV28 and TRBJ1-4; D possibly corresponds to TRBD1 (5 bases). This CDR3 is built from 15 residues. The V gene lost 6 bases and the J gene lost 7 bases, with 18 bases spanning the gap. The germline V gene has CDR1 MDHEN and CDR2 SYDVKM.

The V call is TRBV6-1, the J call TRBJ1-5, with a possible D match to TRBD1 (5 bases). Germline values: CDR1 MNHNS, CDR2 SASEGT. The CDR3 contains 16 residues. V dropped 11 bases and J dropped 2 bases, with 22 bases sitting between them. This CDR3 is CAGIKIRGGGNQPQHF. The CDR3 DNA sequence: TGTGCCGGCATTAAAATTAGGGGAGGCGGCAATCAGCCCCAGCATTTT.

For the CDR3, the DNA is TGTGCCACCAGCACTCACAGGGGAAATAATTCACCCCTCCACTTT. Protein sequence: CATSTHRGNNSPLHF. The chain joins TRBV15 to TRBJ1-6; 7 bases map to TRBD1. Germline trimming cut 4 bases from V and 5 bases from J; bases unmatched to any gene: 5. Germline CDR1 and CDR2: LNHNV and YYDKDF (reference sequence). The length of the CDR3 is 15 residues.

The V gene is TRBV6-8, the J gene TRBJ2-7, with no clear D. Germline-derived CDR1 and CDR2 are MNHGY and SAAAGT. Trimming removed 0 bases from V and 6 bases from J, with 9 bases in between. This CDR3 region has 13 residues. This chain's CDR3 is CASSYSAGTEQYV. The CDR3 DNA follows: TGTGCCAGCAGTTACTCGGCTGGAACCGAGCAGTACGTC.

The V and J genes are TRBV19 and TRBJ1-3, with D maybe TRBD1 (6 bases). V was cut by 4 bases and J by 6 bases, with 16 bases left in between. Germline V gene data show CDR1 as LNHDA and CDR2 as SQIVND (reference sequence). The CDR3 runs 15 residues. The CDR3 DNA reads TGTGCCAGTAGTAAAATCCGGGACACGCCAAACACCATATATTTT. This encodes CASSKIRDTPNTIYF.

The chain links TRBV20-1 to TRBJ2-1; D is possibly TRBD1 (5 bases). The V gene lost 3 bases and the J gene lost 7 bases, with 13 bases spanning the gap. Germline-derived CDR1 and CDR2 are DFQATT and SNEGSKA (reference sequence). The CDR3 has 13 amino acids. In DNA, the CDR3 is TGCAGTGCTAGCGACAGTTTTGGGAATGAGCAGTTCTTC. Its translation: CSASDSFGNEQFF.

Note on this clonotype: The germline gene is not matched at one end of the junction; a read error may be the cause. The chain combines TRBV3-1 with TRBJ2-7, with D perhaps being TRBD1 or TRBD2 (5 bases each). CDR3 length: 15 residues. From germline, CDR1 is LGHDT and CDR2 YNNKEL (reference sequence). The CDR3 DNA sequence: TGTGCCAGCAGCCTCTTCGGGGACCTAATCTACGGGCAGTACTTC. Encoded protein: CASSLFGDLIYGQYF.

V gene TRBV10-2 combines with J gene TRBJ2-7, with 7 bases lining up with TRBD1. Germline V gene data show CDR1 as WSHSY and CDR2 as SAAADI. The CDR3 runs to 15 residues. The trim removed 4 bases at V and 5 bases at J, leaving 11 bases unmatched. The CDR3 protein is CASSVPPYTGDEQYF. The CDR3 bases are TGCGCCAGCAGTGTACCCCCCTACACAGGGGACGAGCAGTACTTC.